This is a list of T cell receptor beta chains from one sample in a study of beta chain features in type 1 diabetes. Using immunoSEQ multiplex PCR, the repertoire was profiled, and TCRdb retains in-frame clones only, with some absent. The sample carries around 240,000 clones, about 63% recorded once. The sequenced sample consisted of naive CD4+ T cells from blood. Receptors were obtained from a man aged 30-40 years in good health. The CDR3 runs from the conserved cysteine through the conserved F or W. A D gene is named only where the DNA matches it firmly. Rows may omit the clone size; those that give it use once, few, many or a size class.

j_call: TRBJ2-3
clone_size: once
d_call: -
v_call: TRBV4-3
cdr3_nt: TGCGCCAGCAGTCGTGACGCAGATACGCAGTATTTT
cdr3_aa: CASSRDADTQYF

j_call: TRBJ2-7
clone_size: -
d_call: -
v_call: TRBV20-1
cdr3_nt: TGCAGTGCTGGAAGACAGGACGAGCAGTACTTC
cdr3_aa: CSAGRQDEQYF

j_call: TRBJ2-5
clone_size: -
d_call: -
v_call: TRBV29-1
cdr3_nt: TGCAGCGTGGGGGCCAGCTACCTCTGGGAGACCCAGTACTTC
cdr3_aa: CSVGASYLWETQYF

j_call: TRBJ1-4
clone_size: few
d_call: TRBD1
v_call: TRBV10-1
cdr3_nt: TGCGCCAGCAGACGAGGGACAGGGGAAGGTGAAAAACTGTTTTTT
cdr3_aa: CASRRGTGEGEKLFF

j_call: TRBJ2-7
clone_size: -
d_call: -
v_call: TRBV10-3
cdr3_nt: TGTGCCATCAGAGACAGCGCCTACGAGCAGTACTTC
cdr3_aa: CAIRDSAYEQYF

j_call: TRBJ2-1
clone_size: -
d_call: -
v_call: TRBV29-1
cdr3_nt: TGCAGCGCAATCATCAGTTCAAATGAGCAGTTCTTC
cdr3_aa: CSAIISSNEQFF

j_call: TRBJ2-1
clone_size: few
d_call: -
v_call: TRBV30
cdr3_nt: TGTGCCTGGAGTGTAGGTTTCCGCGATGAGCAGTTCTTC
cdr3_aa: CAWSVGFRDEQFF

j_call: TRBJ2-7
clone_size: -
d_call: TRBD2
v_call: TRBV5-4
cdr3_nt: TGTGCCAGCAGCCCGGCCGGGACTAGCGGTGAGCAGTACTTC
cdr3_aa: CASSPAGTSGEQYF

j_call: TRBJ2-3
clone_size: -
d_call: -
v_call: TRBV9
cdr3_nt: TGTGCCAGCAGCCCTGGGGGGACCTCTAGCACAGATACGCAGTATTTT
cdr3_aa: CASSPGGTSSTDTQYF

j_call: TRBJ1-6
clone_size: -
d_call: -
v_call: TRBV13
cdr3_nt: TGTGCCAGCAGCTCAAAGGTACCCCAGGGCTATAATTCACCCCTCCACTTT
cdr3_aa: CASSSKVPQGYNSPLHF

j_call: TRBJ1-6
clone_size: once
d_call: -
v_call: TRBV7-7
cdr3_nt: TGTGCCAGCAGCTCACCCCTCCACTTT
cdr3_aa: CASSSPLHF

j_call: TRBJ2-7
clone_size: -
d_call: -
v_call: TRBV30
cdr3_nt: TGTGCCTGGAGTAATGGCCAAACCTACGAGCAGTACTTC
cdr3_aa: CAWSNGQTYEQYF

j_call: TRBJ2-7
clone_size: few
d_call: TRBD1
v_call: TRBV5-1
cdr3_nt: TGCGCCAGCAGCTTTCGGACAGGGGACGAGCAGTACTTC
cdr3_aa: CASSFRTGDEQYF

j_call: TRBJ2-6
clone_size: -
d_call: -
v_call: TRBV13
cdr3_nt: TGTGCCAGCAGCTGGGTGTTAGGGTCTGGGGCCAACGTCCTGACTTTC
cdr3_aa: CASSWVLGSGANVLTF

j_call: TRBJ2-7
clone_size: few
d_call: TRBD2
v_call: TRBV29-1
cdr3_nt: TGCAGCGTTGCTAGCGGTACCTACGAGCAGTACTTC
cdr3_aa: CSVASGTYEQYF

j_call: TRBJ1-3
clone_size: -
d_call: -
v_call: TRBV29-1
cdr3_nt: TGCAGCGTTGAACAGGGGTACTCTGGAAACACCATATATTTT
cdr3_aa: CSVEQGYSGNTIYF

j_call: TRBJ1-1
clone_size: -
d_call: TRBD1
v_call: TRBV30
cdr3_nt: TGTGCCTGGAGGGCTCCCGGGACAGGGCTTGAAGCTTTCTTT
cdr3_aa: CAWRAPGTGLEAFF

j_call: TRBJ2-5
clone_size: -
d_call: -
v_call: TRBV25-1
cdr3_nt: TGTGCCAGCAGTGAATATACAGGGAGGTCCCAAGAGACCCAGTACTTC
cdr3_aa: CASSEYTGRSQETQYF

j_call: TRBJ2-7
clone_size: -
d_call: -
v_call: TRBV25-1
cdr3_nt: TGTGCCAGCAGTGACAGTGGATGGGAGCAGTACTTC
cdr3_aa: CASSDSGWEQYF

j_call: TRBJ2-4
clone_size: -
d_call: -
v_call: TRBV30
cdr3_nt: TGTGCCTGGAGTGTTGGAGGGCCAAGCATTCAGTACTTC
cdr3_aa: CAWSVGGPSIQYF

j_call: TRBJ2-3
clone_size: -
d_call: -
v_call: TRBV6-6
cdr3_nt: TGTGCCAGCAGTTACTCGAATTCAGGAGATACGCAGTATTTT
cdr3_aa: CASSYSNSGDTQYF

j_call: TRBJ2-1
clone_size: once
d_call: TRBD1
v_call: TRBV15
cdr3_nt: TGTGCCACCAGCAGGGGGACAGGGAACTACAATGAGCAGTTCTTC
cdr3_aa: CATSRGTGNYNEQFF

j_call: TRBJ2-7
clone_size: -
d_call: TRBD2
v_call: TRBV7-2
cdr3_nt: TGTGCCAGCAGCACAGGACTAGCGGGAGTCGGCGAGCAGTACTTC
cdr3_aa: CASSTGLAGVGEQYF

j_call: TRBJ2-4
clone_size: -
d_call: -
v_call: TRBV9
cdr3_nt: TGTGCCAGCAGCGCGGGAGCCGGAAACATTCAGTACTTC
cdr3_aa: CASSAGAGNIQYF

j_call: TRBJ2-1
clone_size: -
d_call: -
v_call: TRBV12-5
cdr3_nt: TGTGCTAGTGGTTTGCGAGGCGGGGAGCAGTTCTTC
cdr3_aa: CASGLRGGEQFF

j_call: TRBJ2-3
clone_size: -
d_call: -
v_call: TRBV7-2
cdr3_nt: TGTGCCAGCAGCCATCGTGGGGCTCCACTAAGGAGCGCAGATACGCAGTATTTT
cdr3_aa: CASSHRGAPLRSADTQYF

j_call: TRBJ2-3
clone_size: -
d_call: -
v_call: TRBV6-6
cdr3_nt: TGTGCCAGCAGTTACTTTGGCGGTACCGGCACAGATACGCAGTATTTT
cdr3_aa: CASSYFGGTGTDTQYF